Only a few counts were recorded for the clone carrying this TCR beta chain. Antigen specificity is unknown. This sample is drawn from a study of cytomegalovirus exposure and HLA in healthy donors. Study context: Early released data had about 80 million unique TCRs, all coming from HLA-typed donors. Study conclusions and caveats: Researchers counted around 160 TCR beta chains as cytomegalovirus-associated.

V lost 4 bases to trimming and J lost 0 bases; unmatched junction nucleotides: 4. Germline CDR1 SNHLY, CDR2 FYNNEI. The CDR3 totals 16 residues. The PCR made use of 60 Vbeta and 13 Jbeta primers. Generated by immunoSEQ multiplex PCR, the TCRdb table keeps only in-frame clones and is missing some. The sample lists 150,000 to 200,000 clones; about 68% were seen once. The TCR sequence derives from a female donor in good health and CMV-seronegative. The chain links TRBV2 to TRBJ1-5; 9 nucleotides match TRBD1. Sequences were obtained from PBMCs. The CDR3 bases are TGTGCCAGCAGTGTACAGGGGGCGTATAGCAATCAGCCCCAGCATTTT. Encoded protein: CASSVQGAYSNQPQHF. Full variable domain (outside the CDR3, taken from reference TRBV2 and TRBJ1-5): EPEVTQTPSHQVTQMGQEVILRCVPISNHLYFYWYRQILGQKVEFLVSFYNNEISEKSEIFDDQFSVERPDGSNFTLKIRSTKLEDSAMYFCASSVQGAYSNQPQHFGDGTRLSIL.